The entry below describes one TCR beta chain. The target antigen is unknown. The sample comes from a study of T cell therapy after organ transplantation. Study-level background: Patients received up to 6 T cell doses every 2 weeks. About 80% of the ten patients were clinical responders. Findings of the study overall: Reconstitution after therapy seemingly combined transferred and product-undetected endogenous clonotypes.

This CDR3 spans 15 amino acids. Trimming stripped 5 bases from V and 6 bases from J, with 20 bases between. Time point indicated: 20-29 weeks after completion of therapy. Drug-resistant or recurrent cytomegalovirus affected these solid-organ transplant recipient patients. Assay: immunoSEQ multiplex PCR; the TCRdb copy retains only in-frame clones and omits some. The sample lists about 3,600 clones, about 69% seen once, with 39% in the top ten. The material was CD8+ T cells from blood, obtained after autologous CMV-specific T cell therapy. This TCR came from a human patient who had received a solid organ transplant and had CMV disease. T cells may partly derive from the graft donor. The rearrangement links TRBV7-1 to TRBJ2-7; no clear D gene. TRBV7-1 is given ORF status, its function remaining uncertain. The CDR3 region has the DNA TGTGCCAGCAGCCAGGATCAGACCTCTTGGGGCGAGCAGTACTTC. This gives the protein CASSQDQTSWGEQYF.